The 14 T cell receptor beta chains listed next were all sequenced from one sample in a study of T cells after yellow fever vaccination. A single record per CDR3 protein comes from TCRdb applying MiXCR to the 5' RACE reads. The sample contains 620,000 or so distinct CDR3 sequences, around 12% of which appear only once. Sequencing used PBMCs, obtained on the day of the yellow fever booster vaccination. The source is a man younger than 45 who received the YFV17D yellow fever vaccine.

The chain couples TRBV7-2 to TRBJ2-7; D perhaps matches TRBD2 (6 bases). The CDR3 runs to 15 residues. Deletions cut 4 bases from V and 0 bases from J, with 13 bases between. The V gene's germline CDR1 is SGHTA and CDR2 FQGNSA. The CDR3 loop reads CASSSGGSASYEQYF. The CDR3 DNA reads TGTGCCAGCAGCTCCGGGGGTAGCGCCTCCTACGAGCAGTACTTC.

V and J are TRBV5-6 and TRBJ2-1; D could derive from TRBD1 or TRBD2 (5 bases each). Per the germline V gene, CDR1 is SGHDT and CDR2 is YYEEEE. The CDR3 is 15 amino acids. V lost 1 base, J lost 3 bases, and 11 bases lay in between. The CDR3 sequence is CASSLRRGVYNEQFF. The CDR3 nucleotides are TGTGCCAGCAGCTTGAGGCGAGGGGTCTACAATGAGCAGTTCTTC.

This clonotype was recorded many times. The CDR3 region is CAIRQDQETQYF. CDR3 sequence (DNA): TGTGCCATCAGGCAGGACCAAGAGACCCAGTACTTC. The V call is TRBV10-3, the J call TRBJ2-5; D not resolved. Germline CDR1 and CDR2: ENHRY and SYGVKD. The length of the CDR3 is 12 residues. Trimming shortened V by 6 bases and J by 0 bases, and 5 bases separated the two germline ends.

The V gene is TRBV12-3 or TRBV12-4, the J gene TRBJ2-2; TRBD2 might be the D (6 bases). This CDR3 is built from 15 residues. Trimming pared 1 base from V and 3 bases from J, leaving 9 bases between. In nucleotides, the CDR3 is TGTGCCAGCAGTTTAGGACTAGTGCACACCGGGGAGCTGTTTTTT. Encoded protein: CASSLGLVHTGELFF.

The chain employs TRBV5-1 and TRBJ2-5; no reliable D call. With 4 bases removed from V and 5 bases from J, the gap between germline ends came to 15 bases. CDR1 and CDR2 from the germline V gene are SGHRS and YFSETQ. This CDR3 is built from 14 residues. The DNA for the CDR3 is TGCGCCAGCAGCCATGTCTCTTCTGGGGAGACCCAGTACTTC. Its translation is CASSHVSSGETQYF.

The table lists this clonotype with a few counts. This chain uses TRBV9 with TRBJ2-5; 9 bases match TRBD2. The V segment lost 1 base and the J segment 5 bases; nucleotides outside the gene matches: 3. Per the germline V gene, CDR1 is SGDLS and CDR2 is YYNGEE. CDR3 size: 14 residues. DNA of the CDR3: TGTGCCAGCAGCGTATCTAGCGGGGATGAGACCCAGTACTTC. Protein product: CASSVSSGDETQYF. Full variable domain (remainder filled in from reference TRBV9 and TRBJ2-5): DSGVTQTPKHLITATGQRVTLRCSPRSGDLSVYWYQQSLDQGLQFLIQYYNGEERAKGNILERFSAQQFPDLHSELNLSSLELGDSALYFCASSVSSGDETQYFGPGTRLLVL.

This chain joins TRBV20-1 and TRBJ2-7, with TRBD2 matching over 9 bases. CDR1 is DFQATT, CDR2 SNEGSKA, per germline (reference sequence). This CDR3 is built from 13 residues. V lost 5 bases to trimming and J lost 4 bases; unmatched junction nucleotides: 6. The CDR3 here is CSAPSGISYEQYF. CDR3 in DNA: TGCAGTGCTCCTAGCGGGATAAGTTACGAGCAGTACTTC.

This clonotype was recorded a few times. V gene TRBV11-2 combines with J gene TRBJ2-5; no clear D gene. V lost 3 bases and J lost 0, with 5 bases in between. CDR3 length: 13 residues. CDR1 and CDR2 from the germline V gene are SGHAT and FQNNGV. The CDR3 region has the DNA TGTGCCAGCAGCTTGATAAACCAAGAGACCCAGTACTTC. Translated: CASSLINQETQYF.

The rearrangement joins TRBV19 to TRBJ2-1; D gene ambiguous. Trimming pared 1 base from V and 8 bases from J, leaving 6 bases between. The CDR3 has 12 residues. Germline V gene lookup returns CDR1 LNHDA and CDR2 SQIVND (reference sequence). CDR3 sequence reads: CASSIGADEQFF. The DNA of the CDR3 is TGTGCCAGTAGTATAGGGGCGGATGAGCAGTTCTTC.

V is TRBV4-3 and J is TRBJ2-2, with D uncertain. Germline V CDR1 and CDR2: LGHNA, YSLEER. The CDR3 spans 18 residues. V gave up 0 bases and J gave up 0 bases, with 14 bases separating them. The CDR3 DNA follows: TGCGCCAGCAGCCAAGACGCGATGTCCAGGACGAACACCGGGGAGCTGTTTTTT. This encodes CASSQDAMSRTNTGELFF.

There are a few counts of this clonotype. The gene calls are TRBV7-3 and TRBJ2-1; tentative D call: TRBD2 (6 bases). Germline V gene data show CDR1 as SGHTA and CDR2 as FQGTGA. V was pared by 5 bases and J by 9 bases, with 20 bases between. The CDR3 sequence is 15 residues long. The CDR3 region is CASSGVGGVRGEQFF. The CDR3 nucleotides read TGTGCCAGCAGCGGGGTGGGGGGAGTCCGGGGTGAGCAGTTCTTC.

This clonotype was recorded at least ten times. The rearrangement links TRBV4-3 to TRBJ1-6; D unresolved. The V gene lost 3 bases and the J gene lost 12 bases, with 12 bases spanning the gap. This CDR3 comprises 13 residues. Per germline, CDR1 LGHNA and CDR2 YSLEER. DNA for the CDR3: TGCGCCAGCAGCCAGCTCCTTCTAGAACCCCTCCACTTT. Translating gives CASSQLLLEPLHF.

This chain connects TRBV4-2 to TRBJ2-7; a possible D gene is TRBD2 (7 bases). Deletions cut 1 base from V and 2 bases from J, with 15 bases between. This CDR3 region has 16 residues. The V gene's germline CDR1 is LGHNA and CDR2 YNFKEQ. CDR3 sequence: CASSQGSGGRTYEQYF. CDR3 bases: TGTGCCAGCAGCCAAGGGTCGGGGGGCCGCACCTACGAGCAGTACTTC.

In this sample, this clonotype turned up a few times. The chain employs TRBV29-1 and TRBJ2-5, with 8 bases that match TRBD2. This CDR3 is built from 13 residues. CDR1 and CDR2 (germline): SQVTM, ANQGSEA. Trimming cost V 7 bases and J 4 bases; bases outside gene matches: 8. This CDR3 reads CSASLAGRETQYF. DNA of the CDR3: TGCAGCGCCTCCTTAGCGGGAAGAGAGACCCAGTACTTC.